These T cell receptor beta chains were read from a single sample in a study of Ad26.COV2.S vaccination and SARS-CoV-2 variants. The data were produced by immunoSEQ multiplex PCR, yet TCRdb's version contains in-frame clones alone and is incomplete. The data show about 500,000 clones, about nine tenths seen once. Sequenced material: peripheral blood, taken in a trial of Ad26.COV2.S vaccine versus placebo. These receptors all come from a person between 18 and 65 years old who received the Ad26.COV2.S COVID-19 vaccine or a placebo. Both conserved end residues are part of each CDR3. A D gene is named only where the DNA matches it firmly.

v_gene	d_gene	len	j_gene	CDR3aa	CDR3nt
TRBV24-1	.	16	TRBJ2-7	CATSDLLLGAGYEQYF	TGTGCCACCAGTGATTTGCTTCTGGGGGCCGGCTACGAGCAGTACTTC
TRBV7-8	TRBD2	17	TRBJ2-2	CASSLGTSGGEGGELFF	TGTGCCAGCAGCTTGGGGACTAGCGGGGGGGAAGGCGGGGAGCTGTTTTTT
TRBV7-9	TRBD1	14	TRBJ1-1	CASSPGQTNTEAFF	TGTGCCAGCAGCCCGGGACAGACAAACACTGAAGCTTTCTTT
TRBV19	.	14	TRBJ2-2	CASRAGRETGELFF	TGTGCCAGTAGGGCGGGACGAGAGACCGGGGAGCTGTTTTTT
TRBV3-1/TRBV3-2	.	14	TRBJ2-3	CASSQSTATDTQYF	TGTGCCAGCAGCCAATCGACGGCCACAGATACGCAGTATTTT
TRBV7-3	.	15	TRBJ2-7	CASSLRAGSSYEQYF	TGTGCCAGCAGCCTCAGGGCAGGGAGCTCCTACGAGCAGTACTTC
TRBV9	.	14	TRBJ2-3	CASSVDYGTDTQYF	TGTGCCAGCAGCGTGGACTACGGCACAGATACGCAGTATTTT
TRBV28	.	12	TRBJ1-4	CASGGGKEKLFF	TGTGCCAGCGGGGGGGGGAAGGAAAAACTGTTTTTT
TRBV7-9	.	13	TRBJ1-4	CASSPWPGEKLFF	TGTGCCAGCAGCCCATGGCCGGGGGAAAAACTGTTTTTT
TRBV6-6	.	16	TRBJ1-5	CASSYSNRLSNQPQHF	TGTGCCAGCAGTTACTCGAACAGGCTTAGCAATCAGCCCCAGCATTTT
TRBV7-2	TRBD1	14	TRBJ2-5	CASSWGQAPETQYF	TGTGCCAGCAGCTGGGGACAGGCCCCAGAGACCCAGTACTTC
TRBV24-1	TRBD2	16	TRBJ2-1	CATSPSLAGGSDEQFF	TGTGCCACCAGTCCCTCACTAGCGGGAGGGTCGGATGAGCAGTTCTTC
TRBV10-3	.	13	TRBJ1-2	CAISDRSFYGYTF	TGTGCCATCAGTGACAGATCTTTCTATGGCTACACCTTC
TRBV15	TRBD1	16	TRBJ1-1	CATSRGTGQGYTEAFF	TGTGCCACCAGCAGGGGTACAGGACAGGGATATACTGAAGCTTTCTTT